The 20 T cell receptor beta chains below were found in one sample sequenced in a study of T cells in localized non-small cell lung cancer. The data were produced by immunoSEQ multiplex PCR, yet TCRdb's version contains in-frame clones alone and is incomplete. The table has about 16,000 clones, approximately 90% seen once. Sequenced material: peripheral blood, taken before any cancer treatment. These TCRs come from a male donor older than 55 with stage II squamous cell lung carcinoma.

This clone was seen a single time. This chain connects TRBV7-8 to TRBJ2-1; no reliable D call. Germline loops: CDR1 SGHVS, CDR2 FQNEAQ. V was pared by 1 base and J by 1 base, with 5 bases between. The CDR3 contains 14 residues. CDR3 in DNA: TGTGCCAGCAGCTTAGTGAAATCCTACAATGAGCAGTTCTTC. Protein: CASSLVKSYNEQFF.

The chain couples TRBV5-6 to TRBJ1-1; no clear D gene. The germline CDR1 and CDR2 sequences are SGHDT and YYEEEE. V shed 3 bases and J shed 11 bases, with 14 bases lying between them. The length of the CDR3 is 12 residues. CDR3 residues: CASSSINGVAFF. In DNA, the CDR3 is TGTGCCAGCAGCTCAATTAACGGGGTGGCTTTCTTT. Supplemented by reference TRBV5-6 and TRBJ1-1, the full variable domain reads DAGVTQSPTHLIKTRGQQVTLRCSPKSGHDTVSWYQQALGQGPQFIFQYYEEEERQRGNFPDRFSGHQFPNYSSELNVNALLLGDSALYLCASSSINGVAFFGQGTRLTVV.

The chain has TRBV29-1 and TRBJ2-2; D is perhaps TRBD1 (5 bases). V was shortened by 6 bases and J by 5 bases, with 13 bases between the two germline ends. This CDR3 region has 13 residues. In germline, CDR1 is SQVTM, CDR2 ANQGSEA. CDR3 residues: CSVVVQGTGELFF. The CDR3, as DNA: TGCAGCGTCGTGGTCCAGGGAACCGGGGAGCTGTTTTTT.

J is TRBJ2-3 and V is TRBV5-1, with D possibly being TRBD2 (6 bases). CDR3 length equals 19 residues. Trimming shortened V by 0 bases and J by 0 bases, and 20 bases separated the two germline ends. Germline values: CDR1 SGHRS, CDR2 YFSETQ. The CDR3 DNA sequence: TGCGCCAGCAGCTTGGCATTTTTCGGGTCGGGAGCTAGCACAGATACGCAGTATTTT. It translates to CASSLAFFGSGASTDTQYF.

This rearrangement joins TRBV19 to TRBJ1-1; D not resolved. Germline V gives CDR1 LNHDA, CDR2 SQIVND (reference sequence). The CDR3 has 11 residues. V was pared by 7 bases and J by 7 bases, with 10 bases between. The CDR3 is CASKGRVEAFF. CDR3 DNA sequence: TGTGCCAGTAAGGGCCGAGTTGAAGCTTTCTTT.

V and J are TRBV5-6 and TRBJ1-3, with D possibly being TRBD1 (6 bases). The germline V and J ends were trimmed by 0 bases and 2 bases, with 21 bases remaining between them. Germline assignment: CDR1 SGHDT and CDR2 YYEEEE. The CDR3 is made up of 19 amino acids. CDR3 sequence reads: CASSLVGGGAGDTGNTIYF. The CDR3 coding sequence is TGTGCCAGCAGCTTGGTGGGAGGAGGTGCAGGGGATACTGGAAACACCATATATTTT. Full variable domain (missing parts from reference TRBV5-6 and TRBJ1-3): DAGVTQSPTHLIKTRGQQVTLRCSPKSGHDTVSWYQQALGQGPQFIFQYYEEEERQRGNFPDRFSGHQFPNYSSELNVNALLLGDSALYLCASSLVGGGAGDTGNTIYFGEGSWLTVV.

The chain carries TRBV9 and TRBJ2-7; a possible D gene is TRBD1 (5 bases). This CDR3 region has 13 residues. Germline loops: CDR1 SGDLS, CDR2 YYNGEE. The germline V and J ends were trimmed by 0 bases and 7 bases, with 11 bases remaining between them. This CDR3 is CASSVGQGTEQYF. The DNA of the CDR3 is TGTGCCAGCAGCGTAGGGCAGGGTACGGAGCAGTACTTC.

The chain employs TRBV19 and TRBJ2-5, with D possibly TRBD1 on 6 matching bases. From germline, CDR1 is LNHDA and CDR2 SQIVND (reference sequence). Trimming stripped 4 bases from V and 2 bases from J, with 8 bases between. The CDR3 runs to 13 residues. The DNA for the CDR3 is TGTGCCAGTAGTAGGACAGCGCAAGAGACCCAGTACTTC. Its translation is CASSRTAQETQYF.

This chain joins TRBV18 and TRBJ2-5; D is unresolved. V shed 2 bases and J shed 4 bases, with 11 bases lying between them. CDR1 is KGHSH and CDR2 is LQKENI in the germline V gene. This CDR3 is 14 amino acids long. CDR3 nucleotide sequence: TGTGCCAGCTCACCATCCCCACCGTTAGAGACCCAGTACTTC. Amino acid sequence: CASSPSPPLETQYF.

The V and J genes are TRBV19 and TRBJ2-7, with 8 nucleotides matching TRBD2. Germline V gene data show CDR1 as LNHDA and CDR2 as SQIVND (reference sequence). The CDR3 length is 14 residues. V shed 5 bases and J 1 base; nucleotides not matched to a gene: 4. CDR3 region: CASSSTSESYEQYF. The CDR3 DNA follows: TGTGCCAGTAGTTCGACTAGCGAATCCTACGAGCAGTACTTC.

CDR3 residues: CASSQGRTGEFLDTQYF. CDR3 sequence (DNA): TGCGCCAGCAGCCAAGGCCGGACAGGGGAATTTTTAGATACGCAGTATTTT. This chain joins TRBV4-1 and TRBJ2-3, with TRBD1 matching 9 bases. CDR3 length: 17 amino acids. In germline, CDR1 is MGHRA, CDR2 YSYEKL. Germline trimming cut 1 base from V and 5 bases from J; bases unmatched to any gene: 10.

This clone appeared a few times. The V call is TRBV6-1, the J call TRBJ2-5; D possibly corresponds to TRBD2 (6 bases). The CDR3 has 15 residues. Germline CDR1 MNHNS, CDR2 SASEGT. V gave up 1 base and J gave up 4 bases, with 13 bases separating them. The CDR3 here is CASSEVGFGGETQYF. The DNA for the CDR3 is TGTGCCAGCAGTGAAGTAGGCTTCGGGGGAGAGACCCAGTACTTC.

The chain uses TRBV6-5 and TRBJ2-3, with D hard to call. The germline gives CDR1 MNHEY, CDR2 SVGAGI. CDR3 length: 12 residues. The V and J ends lost 8 bases and 3 bases respectively, with 9 bases between them. CDR3 protein: CASGRQTDTQYF. CDR3 coding DNA: TGTGCCAGCGGAAGGCAGACAGATACGCAGTATTTT.

The chain has TRBV19 and TRBJ2-5; D is undetermined. Trimming removed 6 bases at V and 5 bases at J, with 16 bases between. This CDR3 region has 14 residues. Germline CDR1 is LNHDA and CDR2 is SQIVND (reference sequence). CDR3 coding DNA: TGTGCCAGTAGCCCACGGTCAGCAGGCGAGACCCAGTACTTC. Protein: CASSPRSAGETQYF. Complete variable domain (other parts from reference TRBV19 and TRBJ2-5): DGGITQSPKYLFRKEGQNVTLSCEQNLNHDAMYWYRQDPGQGLRLIYYSQIVNDFQKGDIAEGYSVSREKKESFPLTVTSAQKNPTAFYLCASSPRSAGETQYFGPGTRLLVL.

The CDR3 DNA sequence: TGTGCCAGCAGTGCCCGAGGGGGGGGTGTCACTGGAAACACCATATATTTT. Encoded protein: CASSARGGGVTGNTIYF. This chain links TRBV6-1 with TRBJ1-3, with D maybe TRBD1 (6 bases). Trimming took off 4 bases at V and 2 bases at J, with 18 bases between the two ends. CDR3 length: 17 amino acids. CDR1 is MNHNS and CDR2 is SASEGT in the germline V gene.

J is TRBJ2-5 and V is TRBV9; D perhaps matches TRBD1 (6 bases). CDR1 is SGDLS, CDR2 YYNGEE, per germline. The CDR3 runs to 13 residues. The V end was cut by 4 bases, the J end by 3 bases, with 10 bases between. The DNA for the CDR3 is TGTGCCAGCAGCCCGGGACACGAAGAGACCCAGTACTTC. It is translated as CASSPGHEETQYF. The variable domain in full, completed from reference TRBV9 and TRBJ2-5, reads DSGVTQTPKHLITATGQRVTLRCSPRSGDLSVYWYQQSLDQGLQFLIQYYNGEERAKGNILERFSAQQFPDLHSELNLSSLELGDSALYFCASSPGHEETQYFGPGTRLLVL.

The gene calls are TRBV7-9 and TRBJ2-1; D possibly uses TRBD1 or TRBD2 (5 bases each). V lost 1 base to trimming and J lost 10 bases, with 8 bases between them. The length of the CDR3 is 12 residues. In germline, CDR1 is SEHNR, CDR2 FQNEAQ (reference sequence). CDR3 protein: CASSLVGAEQFF. DNA for the CDR3: TGTGCCAGCAGCTTAGTCGGGGCGGAGCAGTTCTTC.

The genes are TRBV27 and TRBJ2-5; TRBD1 matches at 8 bases. V was clipped by 6 bases and J by 5 bases; unmatched bases: 5. Germline loops: CDR1 MNHEY, CDR2 SMNVEV (reference sequence). The CDR3 is 13 residues long. CDR3 in amino acids: CASRGQGLETQYF. In nucleotides, the CDR3 is TGTGCCAGCAGAGGACAGGGATTGGAGACCCAGTACTTC.

CDR3 nucleotide sequence: TGCGCCAGCAGCTTGGCCACACTAGCGGGATACAATGAGCAGTTCTTC. Translating it yields CASSLATLAGYNEQFF. The chain recombines TRBV5-1 with TRBJ2-1; TRBD2 matches at 10 bases. Germline V gene data show CDR1 as SGHRS and CDR2 as YFSETQ. This CDR3 contains 16 residues. Unmatched junction bases numbered 4, after V lost 0 bases and J lost 4 bases.

The chain couples TRBV5-4 to TRBJ2-5; TRBD2 matches 9 bases. The CDR3 totals 16 residues. J was trimmed by 4 bases and V by 0 bases; bases with no gene match: 7. Looked up from germline, CDR1 is SGHNT and CDR2 is YYREEE (reference sequence). CDR3 sequence reads: CASSLGIAGVLETQYF. The CDR3 nucleotides are TGTGCCAGCAGCTTGGGAATAGCGGGAGTCCTAGAGACCCAGTACTTC. The full variable domain, in which reference TRBV5-4 and TRBJ2-5 provide the parts outside the CDR3, is ETGVTQSPTHLIKTRGQQVTLRCSSQSGHNTVSWYQQALGQGPQFIFQYYREEENGRGNFPPRFSGLQFPNYSSELNVNALELDDSALYLCASSLGIAGVLETQYFGPGTRLLVL.